The clone carrying this TCR beta chain was seen just once. The entry originates in a study of blood T cell repertoires in COVID-19. The wider study: Sample material is recorded as cDNA or gDNA derived from T cells, B-cell-depleted T cells, or PBMCs.

In the original processing: For nucleated cells, counts were estimated from reference gene primer amplification. Sequencing used immunoSEQ multiplex PCR; TCRdb keeps in-frame clones, though not all of them. V and J calls plus clone size are reproduced from that table; the DNA served to infer D and trimming. The data contain 200,000 to 250,000 clones, nearly 90% of them singletons. Participant ages covered about 18 to 100 years across some 25 US areas. Recovered status in Cohort 3 required two negative PCRs, clearance, or symptom resolution. Germline CDR1 SGHAT, CDR2 FQNNGV. The CDR3 sequence is 17 residues long. The V end was cut by 3 bases, the J end by 5 bases, with 20 bases between.

The sequence derives from a man in his thirties or forties who had recovered from COVID-19. The rearrangement uses TRBV11-2 and TRBJ2-1; D uncertain. Material: PBMCs or T cells enriched from blood (not recorded which). The CDR3 loop is CASSFRRYMGLNNEQFF. DNA of the CDR3: TGTGCCAGCAGCTTTCGGCGCTACATGGGCCTCAACAATGAGCAGTTCTTC.